These 16 T cell receptor beta chains originate from one sample sequenced in a study of T cell responses to AZD1222 COVID-19 vaccine. Sequencing used immunoSEQ multiplex PCR; TCRdb keeps in-frame clones, though not all of them. The sample has 140,000 to 150,000 clones; approximately 93% are singletons. Sequencing used peripheral blood, obtained after recovery from COVID-19. These receptors originate from an adult who had recovered from COVID-19.

The J gene is TRBJ1-1, the V gene TRBV7-2; D is unclear. Trimming left V 5 bases short and J 6 bases short, with 10 bases between. Per the germline V gene, CDR1 is SGHTA and CDR2 is FQGNSA. This CDR3 contains 12 residues. The CDR3 loop is CASSRSLPEAFF. The CDR3 DNA follows: TGTGCCAGCAGCCGAAGTTTGCCTGAAGCTTTCTTT.

This chain joins TRBV3-1 (or the pseudogene TRBV3-2) and TRBJ2-4; 7 bases match TRBD2. J gave up 3 bases and V 6 bases, and 2 bases lay outside the gene matches. Germline V CDR1 and CDR2: LGHDT, YNNKEL (reference sequence). The CDR3 consists of 13 residues. As DNA, the CDR3 is TGTGCCAGCAGAGGCGGGGGCAAAAACATTCAGTACTTC. This encodes CASRGGGKNIQYF.

The chain is built from TRBV21-1 and TRBJ2-1; TRBD2 is taken as the D call from the table, unchecked against the DNA. TRBV21-1 is deemed a pseudogene. CDR3 length: 16 amino acids. The CDR3, as DNA: TGTGCCAGCAGCAACTTGGACTCCGGCTCCTACAATGAGCAGTTCTTC. Translated, it gives CASSNLDSGSYNEQFF.

This clone was seen only a few times. V is TRBV18 and J is TRBJ2-7; 8 bases agree with TRBD2. Germline CDR1 and CDR2: KGHSH and LQKENI. V gave up 2 bases and J gave up 1 base; unmatched junction bases: 4. There are 15 residues in the CDR3. The CDR3 protein is CASSPIAGRSYEQYF. CDR3 sequence (DNA): TGTGCCAGCTCACCAATAGCGGGACGGTCCTACGAGCAGTACTTC.

The chain recombines TRBV29-1 with TRBJ1-5, with 9 positions matching TRBD1. The CDR3 is 12 amino acids. Germline lookup yields CDR1 SQVTM and CDR2 ANQGSEA. The trim removed 6 bases at V and 7 bases at J, leaving 4 bases unmatched. CDR3 protein: CSVGQGGQPQHF. DNA for the CDR3: TGCAGCGTGGGACAGGGCGGACAGCCCCAGCATTTT.

The chain combines TRBV12-3 or TRBV12-4 with TRBJ2-7; 10 nucleotides match TRBD2. J was trimmed by 9 bases and V by 3 bases; bases with no gene match: 5. CDR3 size: 13 residues. The CDR3, as DNA: TGTGCCAGCAGTTTTTTTAGCGGGAGGACGCAGTACTTC. Translated, it gives CASSFFSGRTQYF.

The chain combines TRBV18 with TRBJ1-1, with 8 bases that match TRBD1. V dropped 4 bases and J dropped 5; count of bases not matched to a gene: 6. Germline loops: CDR1 KGHSH, CDR2 LQKENI. The CDR3 loop spans 14 amino acids. The CDR3, as DNA: TGTGCCAGCTCACGCACAGGGGGTGAGACTGAAGCTTTCTTT. Protein sequence: CASSRTGGETEAFF.

V usage is TRBV29-1 and J usage is TRBJ2-3, with D perhaps matching TRBD2 (6 bases). Trimming took 6 bases from V and 3 from J, leaving 16 bases between them. In germline, CDR1 is SQVTM, CDR2 ANQGSEA. The CDR3 totals 14 residues. The DNA of the CDR3 is TGCAGCGTCACCGGGGGTACGGGGACAGATACGCAGTATTTT. It translates to CSVTGGTGTDTQYF.

The gene calls are TRBV6-6 and TRBJ1-2, with 11 bases matching TRBD1. The ends lost 6 bases at V and 8 bases at J; junction bases unmatched: 11. Per germline, CDR1 MNHNY and CDR2 SVGAGI (reference sequence). The CDR3 extends over 15 amino acids. This CDR3 reads CASRTLGTGGGGYTF. The DNA of the CDR3 is TGTGCCAGCAGAACCCTCGGGACAGGGGGAGGGGGCTACACCTTC.

This clone turned up a few times. This chain links TRBV7-9 with TRBJ2-2; D not resolved. The CDR3 runs to 15 residues. Between the trimmed V and J ends, which lost 1 base and 0 bases, there was a span of 6 bases. The germline V gene has CDR1 SEHNR and CDR2 FQNEAQ (reference sequence). For the CDR3, the DNA is TGTGCCAGCAGCTTAGGTGGGACGAACACCGGGGAGCTGTTTTTT. Translating it yields CASSLGGTNTGELFF.

The genes are TRBV6-5 and TRBJ2-1; TRBD2 matches at 9 bases. V lost 9 bases, J lost 10 bases, and 10 bases stayed unmatched. The CDR3 has 13 residues. The germline CDR1 and CDR2 sequences are MNHEY and SVGAGI. The CDR3 DNA reads TGTGCCAGTTCAGCGGGGGGAACGGGGGAGCAGTTCTTC. Encoded protein: CASSAGGTGEQFF.

This clone was counted once. Other DNA sequences from this sample encode an identical CDR3 as well. The chain joins TRBV15 to TRBJ2-5; 9 bases agree with TRBD1. The J segment lost 5 bases and the V segment lost 3 bases, leaving 4 bases of the junction unmatched. The CDR3 has 14 amino acids. Germline V lookup: CDR1 LNHNV, CDR2 YYDKDF (reference sequence). Here the CDR3 reads CATSRDRGQETQYF. The CDR3 DNA reads as TGTGCCACCAGCAGGGACAGGGGTCAGGAGACCCAGTACTTC. The full variable domain, completed using reference TRBV15 and TRBJ2-5, is DAMVIQNPRYQVTQFGKPVTLSCSQTLNHNVMYWYQQKSSQAPKLLFHYYDKDFNNEADTPDNFQSRRPNTSFCFLDIRSPGLGDTAMYLCATSRDRGQETQYFGPGTRLLVL.

The J gene is TRBJ1-3, the V gene TRBV11-2; 7 bases are a match to TRBD1. V lost 4 bases and J lost 1; bases outside the gene matches: 10. This CDR3 comprises 17 residues. In germline, CDR1 is SGHAT, CDR2 FQNNGV. CDR3 sequence: CASSSPGQTRSGNTIYF. CDR3 bases: TGTGCCAGCAGCTCCCCGGGACAGACTCGATCTGGAAACACCATATATTTT. Looking up the rest from reference TRBV11-2 and TRBJ1-3 gives the full variable domain: EAGVAQSPRYKIIEKRQSVAFWCNPISGHATLYWYQQILGQGPKLLIQFQNNGVVDDSQLPKDRFSAERLKGVDSTLKIQPAKLEDSAVYLCASSSPGQTRSGNTIYFGEGSWLTVV.

The gene calls are TRBV18 and TRBJ1-1, with a tentative D call TRBD1 (6 bases). The CDR3 is 16 residues long. Trimming removed 0 bases at V and 1 base at J, with 12 bases between. CDR1 and CDR2 (germline): KGHSH, LQKENI. CDR3: CASSPPGGRTNTEAFF. For the CDR3, the DNA is TGTGCCAGCTCACCACCCGGGGGGCGGACGAACACTGAAGCTTTCTTT.

For this clone: This same CDR3 is encoded by further DNA sequences in the sample. V is TRBV19 and J is TRBJ2-7; 8 bases fit TRBD2. The CDR3 is made up of 13 amino acids. The germline CDR1 and CDR2 sequences are LNHDA and SQIVND (reference sequence). V shed 7 bases and J 3 bases; nucleotides not matched to a gene: 5. The CDR3 protein is CASTGRADYEQYF. CDR3 DNA: TGTGCCAGTACCGGGAGGGCCGACTACGAGCAGTACTTC.

This clone is a singleton in its sample. This chain links TRBV4-2 with TRBJ2-5; TRBD2 agrees at 7 bases. Trimming removed 0 bases from V and 5 bases from J; junction bases left unmatched: 6. CDR1 LGHNA and CDR2 YNFKEQ come from the germline V gene. This CDR3 is 15 amino acids long. The CDR3 loop is CASSQDLAGDETQYF. The CDR3 bases are TGTGCCAGCAGCCAAGATTTGGCGGGAGATGAGACCCAGTACTTC.